These 26 T cell receptor beta chains were all obtained from the same sample, sequenced in a study of beta chain features in type 1 diabetes. TCRB transcripts that were expressed got sequenced, as all of the isolated RNA had been reverse transcribed. Profiled with immunoSEQ multiplex PCR; TCRdb holds only in-frame clones, not every one. The data hold hundreds of thousands of clones, with roughly 31% observed a single time. The sequenced material came from naive CD4+ T cells from blood. The receptor set was obtained from a man younger than 35 in good health.

This clone occurred a few times. This chain connects TRBV5-6 to TRBJ2-7; the D gene is possibly TRBD1 (5 bases). Germline assignment: CDR1 SGHDT and CDR2 YYEEEE. The ends were cut back, 1 base at V and 9 bases at J, with 11 bases in the middle. This CDR3 has 12 residues. CDR3 sequence reads: CASSLIGAGQYF. The CDR3 DNA sequence: TGTGCCAGCAGCTTGATAGGGGCAGGGCAGTACTTC.

Only a few counts were recorded for this clone. This sequence joins TRBV7-9 and TRBJ2-7; no definite D call. Trimming shortened V by 1 base and J by 5 bases, and 15 bases separated the two germline ends. The CDR3 has 15 amino acids. Per the germline V gene, CDR1 is SEHNR and CDR2 is FQNEAQ (reference sequence). CDR3 region: CASSLESPGRHEQYF. The DNA of the CDR3 is TGTGCCAGCAGCTTAGAATCCCCTGGTCGTCACGAGCAGTACTTC.

CDR3 region: CASSLRQVSPTDTQYF. In DNA, the CDR3 is TGTGCCAGCAGCTTAAGGCAGGTCTCTCCCACAGATACGCAGTATTTT. The chain employs TRBV7-9 and TRBJ2-3; D call uncertain. V was pared by 2 bases and J by 2 bases, with 14 bases between. Germline lookup yields CDR1 SEHNR and CDR2 FQNEAQ (reference sequence). The CDR3 contains 16 residues.

This chain uses TRBV9 with TRBJ2-2, with D possibly matching TRBD2 (6 bases). V lost 4 bases, J lost 4 bases, and 11 bases lay in between. This CDR3 spans 14 amino acids. The germline gives CDR1 SGDLS, CDR2 YYNGEE. CDR3 coding DNA: TGTGCCAGCAGCTCGACCGGGGGCACCGGGGAGCTGTTTTTT. It is translated as CASSSTGGTGELFF. The full variable domain, rest sourced from reference TRBV9 and TRBJ2-2, is DSGVTQTPKHLITATGQRVTLRCSPRSGDLSVYWYQQSLDQGLQFLIQYYNGEERAKGNILERFSAQQFPDLHSELNLSSLELGDSALYFCASSSTGGTGELFFGEGSRLTVL.

The chain uses TRBV10-3 and TRBJ2-5, with unresolved D. Per the germline V gene, CDR1 is ENHRY and CDR2 is SYGVKD. The CDR3 is 13 amino acids. V lost 4 bases and J 0 bases, leaving 6 bases between the germline ends. In DNA form, the CDR3 reads TGTGCCATCAGTGCTCGGGACCAAGAGACCCAGTACTTC. It codes for CAISARDQETQYF.

This clone appeared a few times. The rearrangement uses TRBV5-1 and TRBJ1-4; 7 bases match TRBD1. Germline V lookup: CDR1 SGHRS, CDR2 YFSETQ. This CDR3 region has 18 residues. V lost 4 bases, J lost 6 bases, and 18 bases stayed unmatched. DNA for the CDR3: TGCGCCAGCAGCCCGGGAGATGTCGGGGACAGTAGACATGAAAAACTGTTTTTT. Its protein product is CASSPGDVGDSRHEKLFF.

In its sample, this clone was seen once. The chain uses TRBV29-1 and TRBJ1-1, with D possibly matching TRBD1 (6 bases). V dropped 7 bases and J dropped 1 base, with 13 bases sitting between them. Per the germline V gene, CDR1 is SQVTM and CDR2 is ANQGSEA. The CDR3 is 13 amino acids. The CDR3 DNA is TGCAGCGGGAACAGGGCAGGGAACACTGAAGCTTTCTTT. It codes for CSGNRAGNTEAFF.

The chain is built from TRBV30 and TRBJ2-1; 7 bases match TRBD2. The CDR3 sequence is 13 residues long. CDR1 and CDR2 from the germline V gene are GTSNPN and SVGIG (reference sequence). The CDR3 sequence is CARGGRSYNEQFF. The DNA for the CDR3 is TGTGCTCGCGGGGGTCGCTCCTACAATGAGCAGTTCTTC.

This clone showed up just a few times. The rearrangement links TRBV30 to TRBJ1-2; D is possibly TRBD1 (6 bases). This CDR3 comprises 14 residues. CDR1 and CDR2 (germline): GTSNPN, SVGIG (reference sequence). Trimming took off 3 bases at V and 4 bases at J, with 15 bases between the two ends. The CDR3 region is CAWSPHRVIYGYTF. The CDR3 bases are TGTGCCTGGAGCCCCCACAGGGTGATCTATGGCTACACCTTC.

The V call is TRBV5-4, the J call TRBJ2-5; D not resolved. V lost 4 bases and J 4 bases, leaving 11 bases between the germline ends. The CDR3 extends over 13 amino acids. CDR1 and CDR2 (germline): SGHNT, YYREEE (reference sequence). CDR3 in amino acids: CASSAQVGETQYF. In nucleotides, the CDR3 is TGTGCCAGCAGCGCCCAGGTCGGAGAGACCCAGTACTTC.

The chain uses TRBV5-4 and TRBJ1-4; tentative D call: TRBD1 (6 bases). Per the germline V gene, CDR1 is SGHNT and CDR2 is YYREEE (reference sequence). This CDR3 contains 15 residues. Trimming removed 0 bases from V and 8 bases from J, with 14 bases in between. The CDR3 DNA follows: TGTGCCAGCAGCTTGGCCAGGGGCAGCGAAGAAAAACTGTTTTTT. This encodes CASSLARGSEEKLFF.

This clone turned up a few times. V usage is TRBV30 and J usage is TRBJ1-4; D unresolved. This CDR3 spans 13 amino acids. Trimming stripped 5 bases from V and 8 bases from J, with 15 bases between. CDR1 and CDR2 from the germline V gene are GTSNPN and SVGIG (reference sequence). The CDR3 sequence is CAWANTLNEKLFF. The CDR3, as DNA: TGTGCCTGGGCCAATACGTTAAACGAAAAACTGTTTTTT.

The chain couples TRBV4-1 to TRBJ2-1, with 13 nucleotides matching TRBD2. The CDR3 extends over 19 amino acids. Germline V gives CDR1 MGHRA, CDR2 YSYEKL. With 3 bases clipped from V and 1 base from J, the junction kept 9 bases outside the gene matches. CDR3: CASSQGRTSGSRSYNEQFF. The CDR3 nucleotides are TGCGCCAGCAGCCAGGGCCGGACTAGCGGGAGTAGGTCCTACAATGAGCAGTTCTTC.

This clone turned up a few times. This sequence joins TRBV19 and TRBJ2-1, with TRBD2 identical over 9 bases. The ends lost 1 base at V and 3 bases at J; junction bases unmatched: 4. The germline V gene encodes CDR1 LNHDA and CDR2 SQIVND (reference sequence). CDR3 length: 16 amino acids. CDR3 DNA sequence: TGTGCCAGTAGTATAGCGGCACTAGCGGGCTACAATGAGCAGTTCTTC. As protein: CASSIAALAGYNEQFF.

V and J are TRBV29-1 and TRBJ2-1; D unclear. Looked up from germline, CDR1 is SQVTM and CDR2 is ANQGSEA. The CDR3 spans 13 residues. With 7 bases removed from V and 0 bases from J, the gap between germline ends came to 10 bases. CDR3 amino acids: CSATTNSYNEQFF. CDR3 nucleotides: TGCAGCGCCACGACCAACTCCTACAATGAGCAGTTCTTC.

This clone has only a few counts. The chain is built from TRBV30 and TRBJ2-1, with D tentatively TRBD2 (6 bases). Germline V gene lookup returns CDR1 GTSNPN and CDR2 SVGIG (reference sequence). V was shortened by 4 bases and J by 5 bases, with 15 bases between the two germline ends. There are 14 residues in the CDR3. The CDR3 loop reads CAWTPGLRDNEQFF. The CDR3 DNA follows: TGTGCCTGGACTCCGGGACTTCGCGACAATGAGCAGTTCTTC.

V is TRBV6-6 and J is TRBJ2-1; 10 positions match TRBD2. V shed 5 bases, J shed 5 bases, and the junction held 3 bases outside the gene matches. This CDR3 spans 14 amino acids. Germline CDR1 is MNHNY and CDR2 is SVGAGI (reference sequence). The CDR3 here is CASSRLAGNNEQFF. Written as DNA, the CDR3 is TGTGCCAGCAGTCGACTAGCGGGTAACAATGAGCAGTTCTTC.

This clone has only a few counts. This chain connects TRBV6-5 to TRBJ2-1; tentative D call: TRBD2 (5 bases). V lost 7 bases, J lost 1 base, and 14 bases lay in between. Germline CDR1 MNHEY, CDR2 SVGAGI. The CDR3 totals 15 residues. The DNA for the CDR3 is TGTGCCAGCAAGGGCGGGTGGGGTTCCTACAATGAGCAGTTCTTC. Translated, it gives CASKGGWGSYNEQFF.

V usage is TRBV9 and J usage is TRBJ1-2; 9 bases match TRBD1. J gave up 8 bases and V 2 bases, and 7 bases lay outside the gene matches. CDR1 and CDR2 (germline): SGDLS, YYNGEE. The CDR3 spans 14 residues. CDR3 in DNA: TGTGCCAGCAGCGTTTTGGACAGGGGTTCAGGCTACACCTTC. It yields the protein CASSVLDRGSGYTF.

The chain is built from TRBV25-1 and TRBJ2-3; tentatively, D is TRBD1 (6 bases). CDR1 and CDR2 from the germline V gene are MGHDK and SYGVNS. The V end lost 5 bases, the J end lost 4 bases, and 10 bases lay between the germline ends. The length of the CDR3 is 13 residues. The chain's CDR3 is CASSKQGADTQYF. CDR3 coding DNA: TGTGCCAGCAGTAAACAGGGCGCAGATACGCAGTATTTT.

This chain joins TRBV11-3 and TRBJ2-1, with D unresolved. The CDR3 is made up of 15 amino acids. Trimming removed 3 bases from V and 0 bases from J, with 9 bases in between. Germline V gives CDR1 SGHNT, CDR2 YENEEA. This chain's CDR3 is CASSFGSPSYNEQFF. The CDR3 region has the DNA TGTGCCAGCAGCTTCGGCAGTCCCTCCTACAATGAGCAGTTCTTC.

The genes are TRBV4-1 and TRBJ1-1; 9 bases fit TRBD1. Germline-derived CDR1 and CDR2 are MGHRA and YSYEKL. Germline trimming cut 4 bases from V and 3 bases from J; bases unmatched to any gene: 6. This CDR3 contains 15 residues. The CDR3 loop reads CASSRYRGPDTEAFF. In DNA form, the CDR3 reads TGCGCCAGCAGCCGCTACAGGGGGCCCGACACTGAAGCTTTCTTT.

This clone has more than one count but fewer than ten. The chain recombines TRBV28 with TRBJ2-5; D gene ambiguous. The germline V gene has CDR1 MDHEN and CDR2 SYDVKM. Trimming stripped 2 bases from V and 2 bases from J, with 6 bases between. This CDR3 region has 13 residues. CDR3: CASSLKGQETQYF. DNA of the CDR3: TGTGCCAGCAGTTTAAAAGGACAAGAGACCCAGTACTTC.

This clone has only a few counts. This chain uses TRBV30 with TRBJ2-7, with no clear D. With 0 bases removed from V and 3 bases from J, the gap between germline ends came to 15 bases. Germline V gene sequence: CDR1 GTSNPN, CDR2 SVGIG (reference sequence). The CDR3 sequence is 15 residues long. The CDR3 region is CAWSVDRRTVYEQYF. Here the CDR3 DNA reads TGTGCCTGGAGTGTCGATCGGAGAACTGTCTACGAGCAGTACTTC.

This chain joins TRBV30 and TRBJ2-5, with 7 bases that match TRBD1. This CDR3 is built from 15 residues. Trimming took 1 base from V and 4 from J; bases not matched to a gene: 9. Looked up from germline, CDR1 is GTSNPN and CDR2 is SVGIG (reference sequence). CDR3: CAWSGGRGNVETQYF. Written as DNA, the CDR3 is TGTGCCTGGAGTGGAGGCAGGGGGAATGTAGAGACCCAGTACTTC.

The V gene is TRBV7-9, the J gene TRBJ2-7; weak D call: TRBD2 (6 bases). Trimming took 3 bases from V and 4 from J, leaving 10 bases between them. The CDR3 contains 13 residues. The germline V gene has CDR1 SEHNR and CDR2 FQNEAQ (reference sequence). CDR3 nucleotides: TGTGCCAGCAGCTTTTTTGGGGGGTACGAGCAGTACTTC. It yields the protein CASSFFGGYEQYF.